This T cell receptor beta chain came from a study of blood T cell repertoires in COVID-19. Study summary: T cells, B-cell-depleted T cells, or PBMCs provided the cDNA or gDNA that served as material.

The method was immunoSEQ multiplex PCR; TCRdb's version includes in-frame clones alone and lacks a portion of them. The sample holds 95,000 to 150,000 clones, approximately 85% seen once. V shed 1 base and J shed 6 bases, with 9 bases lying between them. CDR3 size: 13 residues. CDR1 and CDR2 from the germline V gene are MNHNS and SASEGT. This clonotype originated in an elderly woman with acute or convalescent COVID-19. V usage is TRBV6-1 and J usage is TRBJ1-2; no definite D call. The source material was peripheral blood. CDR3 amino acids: CASSEGHLDGYTF. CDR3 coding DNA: TGTGCCAGCAGTGAAGGGCACCTCGATGGCTACACCTTC.